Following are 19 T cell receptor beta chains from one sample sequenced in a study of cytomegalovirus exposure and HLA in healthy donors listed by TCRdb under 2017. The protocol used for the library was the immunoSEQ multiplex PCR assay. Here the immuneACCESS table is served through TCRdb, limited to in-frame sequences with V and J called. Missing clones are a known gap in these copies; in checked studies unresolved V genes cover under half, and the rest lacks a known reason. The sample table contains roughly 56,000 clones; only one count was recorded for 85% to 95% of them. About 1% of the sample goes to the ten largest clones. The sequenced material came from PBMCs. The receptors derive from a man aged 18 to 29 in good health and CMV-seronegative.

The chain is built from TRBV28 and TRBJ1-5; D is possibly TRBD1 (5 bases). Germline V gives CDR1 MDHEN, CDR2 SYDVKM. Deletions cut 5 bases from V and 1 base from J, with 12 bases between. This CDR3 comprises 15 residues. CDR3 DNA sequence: TGTGCCAGCAGTCCTAGGGGAGGGAGCAATCAGCCCCAGCATTTT. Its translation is CASSPRGGSNQPQHF.

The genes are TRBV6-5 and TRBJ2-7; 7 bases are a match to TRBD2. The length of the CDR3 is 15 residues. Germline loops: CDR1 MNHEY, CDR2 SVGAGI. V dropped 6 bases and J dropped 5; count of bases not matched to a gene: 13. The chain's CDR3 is CASRPLGVRGDEQYF. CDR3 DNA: TGTGCCAGCAGACCACTCGGAGTTCGGGGGGACGAGCAGTACTTC.

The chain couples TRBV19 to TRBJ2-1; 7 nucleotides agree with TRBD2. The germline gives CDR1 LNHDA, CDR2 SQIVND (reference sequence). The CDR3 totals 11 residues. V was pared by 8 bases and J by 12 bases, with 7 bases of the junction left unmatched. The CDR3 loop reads CASGTTSRQFF. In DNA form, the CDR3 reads TGTGCCAGTGGGACTACCTCTCGGCAGTTCTTC. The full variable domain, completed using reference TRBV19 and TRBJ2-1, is DGGITQSPKYLFRKEGQNVTLSCEQNLNHDAMYWYRQDPGQGLRLIYYSQIVNDFQKGDIAEGYSVSREKKESFPLTVTSAQKNPTAFYLCASGTTSRQFFGPGTRLTVL.

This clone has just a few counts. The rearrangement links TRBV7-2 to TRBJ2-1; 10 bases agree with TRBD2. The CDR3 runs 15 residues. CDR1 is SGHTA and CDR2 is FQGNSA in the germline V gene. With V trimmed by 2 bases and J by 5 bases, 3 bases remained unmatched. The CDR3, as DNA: TGTGCCAGCAGCTTATTGCTAGCGGGAGACAATGAGCAGTTCTTC. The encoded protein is CASSLLLAGDNEQFF.

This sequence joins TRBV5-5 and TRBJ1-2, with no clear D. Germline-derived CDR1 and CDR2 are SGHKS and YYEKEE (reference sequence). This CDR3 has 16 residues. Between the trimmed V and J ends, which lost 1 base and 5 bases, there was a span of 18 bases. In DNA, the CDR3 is TGTGCCAGCAGCTTGTCGTTAACGGGGATGTCTTATGGCTACACCTTC. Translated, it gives CASSLSLTGMSYGYTF.

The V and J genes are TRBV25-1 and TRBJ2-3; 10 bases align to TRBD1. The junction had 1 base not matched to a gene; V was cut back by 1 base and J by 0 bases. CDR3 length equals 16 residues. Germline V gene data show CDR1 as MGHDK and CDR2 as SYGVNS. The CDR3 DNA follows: TGTGCCAGCAGTGAATGGGACAGGGGTAGCACAGATACGCAGTATTTT. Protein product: CASSEWDRGSTDTQYF.

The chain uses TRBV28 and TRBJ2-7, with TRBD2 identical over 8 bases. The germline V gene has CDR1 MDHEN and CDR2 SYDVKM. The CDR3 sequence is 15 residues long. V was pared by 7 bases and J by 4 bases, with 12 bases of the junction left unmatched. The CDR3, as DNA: TGTGCCAGCACCGCGCCCGGGGGGGCGGGGTACGAGCAGTACTTC. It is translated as CASTAPGGAGYEQYF.

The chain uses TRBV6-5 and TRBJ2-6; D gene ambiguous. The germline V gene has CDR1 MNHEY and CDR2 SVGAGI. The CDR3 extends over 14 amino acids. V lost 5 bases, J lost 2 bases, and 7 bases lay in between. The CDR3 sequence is CASSTSTGANVLTF. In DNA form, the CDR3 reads TGTGCCAGCAGTACTTCCACTGGGGCCAACGTCCTGACTTTC.

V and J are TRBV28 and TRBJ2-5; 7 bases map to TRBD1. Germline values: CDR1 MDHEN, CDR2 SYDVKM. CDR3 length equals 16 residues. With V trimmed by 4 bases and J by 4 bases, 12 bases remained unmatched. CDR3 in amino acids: CASSSLRRQGVETQYF. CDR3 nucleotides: TGTGCCAGCAGTTCGCTGCGGAGACAGGGAGTAGAGACCCAGTACTTC.

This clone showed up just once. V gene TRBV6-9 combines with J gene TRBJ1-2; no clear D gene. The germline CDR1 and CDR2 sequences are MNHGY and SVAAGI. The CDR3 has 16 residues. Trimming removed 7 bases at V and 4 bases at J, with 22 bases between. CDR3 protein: CASITPVARRFYGYTF. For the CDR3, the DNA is TGTGCCAGCATTACCCCGGTAGCCCGGAGGTTCTATGGCTACACCTTC.

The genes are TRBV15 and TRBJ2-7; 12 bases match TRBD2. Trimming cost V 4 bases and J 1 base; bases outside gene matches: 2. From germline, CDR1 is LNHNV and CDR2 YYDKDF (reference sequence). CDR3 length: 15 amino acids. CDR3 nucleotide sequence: TGTGCCACCAGCACTACTAGCGGGAGGTCCTACGAGCAGTACTTC. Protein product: CATSTTSGRSYEQYF.

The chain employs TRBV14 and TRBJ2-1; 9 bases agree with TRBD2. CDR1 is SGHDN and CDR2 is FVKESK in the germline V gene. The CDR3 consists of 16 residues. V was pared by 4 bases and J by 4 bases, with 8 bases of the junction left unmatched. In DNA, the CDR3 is TGTGCCAGCAGCCTTCCGACTAGCGGAGTTTACAATGAGCAGTTCTTC. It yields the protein CASSLPTSGVYNEQFF.

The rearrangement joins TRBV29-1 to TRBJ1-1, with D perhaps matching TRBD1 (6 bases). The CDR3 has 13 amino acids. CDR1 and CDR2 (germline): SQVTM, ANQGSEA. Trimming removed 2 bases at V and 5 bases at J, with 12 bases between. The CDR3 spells CSVETGHHTEAFF. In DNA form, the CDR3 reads TGCAGCGTTGAAACAGGGCATCATACTGAAGCTTTCTTT.

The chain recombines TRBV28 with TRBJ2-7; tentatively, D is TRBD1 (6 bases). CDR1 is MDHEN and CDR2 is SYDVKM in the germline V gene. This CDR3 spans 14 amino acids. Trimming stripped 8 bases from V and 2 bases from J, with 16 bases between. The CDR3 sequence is CASRRQTGTYEQYF. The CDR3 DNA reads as TGTGCCAGCCGACGGCAGACAGGCACCTACGAGCAGTACTTC.

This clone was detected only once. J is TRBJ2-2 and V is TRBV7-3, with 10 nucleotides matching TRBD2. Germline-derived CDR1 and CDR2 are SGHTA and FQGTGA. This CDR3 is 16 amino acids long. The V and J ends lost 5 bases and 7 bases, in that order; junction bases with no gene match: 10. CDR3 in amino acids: CASSPASGRAGGELFF. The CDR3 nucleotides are TGTGCCAGCAGCCCTGCGAGCGGGAGGGCAGGCGGGGAGCTGTTTTTT.

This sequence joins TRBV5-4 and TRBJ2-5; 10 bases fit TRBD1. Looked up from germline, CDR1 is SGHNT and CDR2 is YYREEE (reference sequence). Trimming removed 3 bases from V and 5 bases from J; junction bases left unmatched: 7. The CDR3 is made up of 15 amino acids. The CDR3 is CASSSMTGGAETQYF. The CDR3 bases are TGTGCCAGCAGCTCTATGACAGGGGGCGCGGAGACCCAGTACTTC.

CDR3 amino acids: CATSREARDRVSDPEAFF. The CDR3 DNA reads as TGTGCCACCAGCAGAGAAGCTCGGGACAGGGTATCGGACCCTGAAGCTTTCTTT. The chain joins TRBV15 to TRBJ1-1, with 9 bases identical to TRBD1. V trimming: 0 bases; J trimming: 6 bases; junction bases outside the gene matches: 14. Germline V gene sequence: CDR1 LNHNV, CDR2 YYDKDF (reference sequence). The CDR3 contains 18 residues.

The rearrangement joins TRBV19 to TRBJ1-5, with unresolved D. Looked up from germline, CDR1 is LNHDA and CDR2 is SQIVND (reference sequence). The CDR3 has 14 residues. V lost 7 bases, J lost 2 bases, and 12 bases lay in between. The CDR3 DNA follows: TGTGCCAGTACCCTAGGTCCTGGCAATCAGCCCCAGCATTTT. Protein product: CASTLGPGNQPQHF.

The CDR3 DNA reads TGTGCCAGCAGCCGACAGGGCTTGGGTAGCAATCAGCCCCAGCATTTT. Amino acids: CASSRQGLGSNQPQHF. The J gene is TRBJ1-5, the V gene TRBV5-6, with 7 bases fitting TRBD1. V dropped 4 bases and J dropped 0; count of bases not matched to a gene: 7. The CDR3 consists of 16 residues. CDR1 SGHDT and CDR2 YYEEEE come from the germline V gene.